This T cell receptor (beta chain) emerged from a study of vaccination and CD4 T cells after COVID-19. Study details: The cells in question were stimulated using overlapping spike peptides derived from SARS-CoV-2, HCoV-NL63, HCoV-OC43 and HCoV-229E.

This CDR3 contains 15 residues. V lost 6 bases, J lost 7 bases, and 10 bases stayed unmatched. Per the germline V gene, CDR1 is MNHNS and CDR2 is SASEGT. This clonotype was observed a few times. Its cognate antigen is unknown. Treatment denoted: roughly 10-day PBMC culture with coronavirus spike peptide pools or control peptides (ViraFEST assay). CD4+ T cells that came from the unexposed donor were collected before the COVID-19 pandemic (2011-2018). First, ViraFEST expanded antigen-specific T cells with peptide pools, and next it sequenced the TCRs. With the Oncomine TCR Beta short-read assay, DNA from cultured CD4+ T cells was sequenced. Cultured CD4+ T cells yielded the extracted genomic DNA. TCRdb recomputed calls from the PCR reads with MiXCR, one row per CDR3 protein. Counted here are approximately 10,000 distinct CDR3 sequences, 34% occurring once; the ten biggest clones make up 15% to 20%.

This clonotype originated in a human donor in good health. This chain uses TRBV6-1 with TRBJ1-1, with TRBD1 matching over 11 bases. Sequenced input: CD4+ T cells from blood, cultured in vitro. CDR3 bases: TGTGCCAGCAGCACCCGGACAGGGGGCCTTTATGAAGCTTTCTTT. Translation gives CASSTRTGGLYEAFF.